Listed here are 31 T cell receptor beta chains from one sample, sequenced in a study of technical replicates of blood from several donors. Here immunoSEQ multiplex PCR was the method, and the copy in TCRdb shows in-frame clones only, minus some. This sample yields just under 60,000 clones, of which around 91% are seen a single time; approximately 3.6% belongs to the top ten. Sequenced: PBMCs. These receptors were taken from a human donor in good health. Some clones in this sample may be carry-over from other donors' samples.

In its sample, this clone was seen once. This chain joins TRBV19 and TRBJ2-7; a possible D gene is TRBD1 (5 bases). CDR1 is LNHDA and CDR2 is SQIVND in the germline V gene (reference sequence). V was cut by 3 bases and J by 3 bases, with 15 bases left in between. This CDR3 comprises 15 residues. CDR3 nucleotide sequence: TGTGCCAGTAGTATTTCCAGGGCTATCTTCTACGAGCAGTACTTC. This sequence encodes CASSISRAIFYEQYF.

This clone has only one observation. This sequence joins TRBV15 and TRBJ2-1; 7 bases agree with TRBD1. V shed 0 bases, J shed 4 bases, and the junction held 12 bases outside the gene matches. From germline, CDR1 is LNHNV and CDR2 YYDKDF (reference sequence). The CDR3 runs 18 residues. The CDR3 here is CATSRDRLGGAIYNEQFF. The CDR3 DNA reads as TGTGCCACCAGCAGAGATAGGTTAGGGGGCGCGATTTACAATGAGCAGTTCTTC.

This rearrangement joins TRBV4-3 to TRBJ1-2; 11 positions agree with TRBD1. Germline CDR1 and CDR2: LGHNA and YSLEER. CDR3 size: 19 residues. The ends lost 0 bases at V and 5 bases at J; junction bases unmatched: 14. CDR3 sequence (DNA): TGCGCCAGCAGCCAAGATGCCCCCGGAGGGACAGGGGGTTATTATGGCTACACCTTC. This gives the protein CASSQDAPGGTGGYYGYTF.

V gene TRBV29-1 combines with J gene TRBJ1-2; 7 bases align to TRBD1. CDR3 length: 13 residues. Per germline, CDR1 SQVTM and CDR2 ANQGSEA. V was clipped by 5 bases and J by 6 bases; unmatched bases: 9. CDR3 amino acids: CSVSGTVTNGYTF. The CDR3 coding sequence is TGCAGCGTTTCCGGGACAGTGACGAATGGCTACACCTTC.

This chain links TRBV27 with TRBJ1-1; D is undetermined. CDR1 MNHEY and CDR2 SMNVEV come from the germline V gene (reference sequence). CDR3 length: 13 residues. The ends were cut back, 6 bases at V and 4 bases at J, with 12 bases in the middle. DNA for the CDR3: TGTGCCAGCAGCCGTAAGCTTGGCACTGAAGCTTTCTTT. The encoded protein is CASSRKLGTEAFF.

The chain is built from TRBV15 and TRBJ2-7; TRBD2 agrees at 11 bases. V lost 2 bases to trimming and J lost 0 bases; unmatched junction nucleotides: 0. The CDR3 runs to 15 residues. Germline CDR1 LNHNV, CDR2 YYDKDF (reference sequence). For the CDR3, the DNA is TGTGCCACCAGCAGAACTAGCGGGAGCTCCTACGAGCAGTACTTC. Residues: CATSRTSGSSYEQYF.

V and J are TRBV6-5 and TRBJ2-1, with 9 bases identical to TRBD2. The CDR3 consists of 15 residues. Trimming cost V 6 bases and J 7 bases; bases outside gene matches: 10. CDR1 MNHEY and CDR2 SVGAGI come from the germline V gene. As DNA, the CDR3 is TGTGCCAGCAGATCTCGTAGACTAGCGGTAAATGAGCAGTTCTTC. Encoded protein: CASRSRRLAVNEQFF.

This chain links TRBV5-1 with TRBJ1-2, with 9 bases fitting TRBD1. This CDR3 spans 17 amino acids. The J segment lost 8 bases and the V segment lost 3 bases, leaving 17 bases of the junction unmatched. The germline V gene encodes CDR1 SGHRS and CDR2 YFSETQ. The DNA for the CDR3 is TGCGCCAGCAGCTCGCGCCCGGGACAGGGACTCCTGGAGGGCTACACCTTC. As protein: CASSSRPGQGLLEGYTF.

The V gene is TRBV6-4, the J gene TRBJ1-2; 7 positions match TRBD1. The CDR3 length is 15 residues. The V and J ends lost 5 bases and 4 bases, in that order; junction bases with no gene match: 10. From germline, CDR1 is MRHNA and CDR2 SNTAGT. This CDR3 is CASSQGVGGFYGYTF. The CDR3 DNA is TGTGCCAGCAGTCAAGGTGTAGGGGGCTTCTATGGCTACACCTTC.

This chain connects TRBV5-1 to TRBJ2-3; possibly TRBD2 for D (6 bases). The CDR3 loop spans 14 amino acids. CDR1 SGHRS and CDR2 YFSETQ come from the germline V gene. V gave up 7 bases and J gave up 3 bases, with 15 bases separating them. This CDR3 is CASAAGQGTDTQYF. In DNA, the CDR3 is TGCGCCAGCGCCGCGGGGCAGGGAACAGATACGCAGTATTTT. Together with reference TRBV5-1 and TRBJ2-3, the CDR3 gives the full variable domain: KAGVTQTPRYLIKTRGQQVTLSCSPISGHRSVSWYQQTPGQGLQFLFEYFSETQRNKGNFPGRFSGRQFSNSRSEMNVSTLELGDSALYLCASAAGQGTDTQYFGPGTRLTVL.

The chain combines TRBV13 with TRBJ2-1; TRBD1 aligns across 7 bases. The CDR3 sequence is 12 residues long. Germline CDR1 and CDR2: PRHDT and FYEKMQ (reference sequence). The J segment lost 13 bases and the V segment lost 3 bases, leaving 6 bases of the junction unmatched. The CDR3 DNA sequence: TGTGCCAGCAGCTTCTCAGGGGGAACTCAGTTCTTC. Its protein is CASSFSGGTQFF. The complete variable domain, with remaining parts taken from reference TRBV13 and TRBJ2-1, reads AAGVIQSPRHLIKEKRETATLKCYPIPRHDTVYWYQQGPGQDPQFLISFYEKMQSDKGSIPDRFSAQQFSDYHSELNMSSLELGDSALYFCASSFSGGTQFFGPGTRLTVL.

J is TRBJ1-5 and V is TRBV1; TRBD1, the table's D call, was not compared with the DNA. TRBV1 is a recognized pseudogene. This CDR3 contains 15 residues. The CDR3 here is CTSSQGDRGGQPQHF. Written as DNA, the CDR3 is TGCACCAGCAGCCAGGGGGACAGGGGTGGACAGCCCCAGCATTTT.

The gene calls are TRBV5-6 and TRBJ1-4; TRBD1 might be the D (6 bases). The germline V gene has CDR1 SGHDT and CDR2 YYEEEE. The germline V and J ends were trimmed by 4 bases and 4 bases, with 17 bases remaining between them. The CDR3 sequence is 16 residues long. For the CDR3, the DNA is TGTGCCAGCAGCCCTAAAGAGACAGGCGTTAATGAAAAACTGTTTTTT. It codes for CASSPKETGVNEKLFF.

The V gene is TRBV5-6, the J gene TRBJ1-2; 9 bases match TRBD1. The germline V gene encodes CDR1 SGHDT and CDR2 YYEEEE. With V trimmed by 5 bases and J by 5 bases, 4 bases remained unmatched. The CDR3 loop spans 13 amino acids. CDR3 protein: CASSLDRGYGYTF. As DNA, the CDR3 is TGTGCCAGCAGTCTGGACAGGGGATATGGCTACACCTTC.

This chain connects TRBV5-1 to TRBJ2-5, with 9 bases fitting TRBD2. This CDR3 region has 15 residues. Germline trimming cut 4 bases from V and 1 base from J; bases unmatched to any gene: 5. Per germline, CDR1 SGHRS and CDR2 YFSETQ. CDR3 sequence reads: CASSPGLAIQETQYF. Here the CDR3 DNA reads TGCGCCAGCAGCCCGGGACTAGCAATCCAAGAGACCCAGTACTTC. The full variable domain, with the rest looked up from reference TRBV5-1 and TRBJ2-5, is KAGVTQTPRYLIKTRGQQVTLSCSPISGHRSVSWYQQTPGQGLQFLFEYFSETQRNKGNFPGRFSGRQFSNSRSEMNVSTLELGDSALYLCASSPGLAIQETQYFGPGTRLLVL.

This chain connects TRBV9 to TRBJ2-4; 8 nucleotides agree with TRBD2. J lost 5 bases, V lost 0 bases, and 10 bases had no gene match. The CDR3 is made up of 17 amino acids. CDR1 and CDR2 from the germline V gene are SGDLS and YYNGEE. Here the CDR3 reads CASSVGSGKGWENIQYF. The CDR3 bases are TGTGCCAGCAGCGTAGGTAGCGGGAAGGGCTGGGAAAACATTCAGTACTTC.

The V call is TRBV5-1, the J call TRBJ2-1; 7 nucleotides match TRBD2. J lost 7 bases, V lost 5 bases, and 12 bases had no gene match. Per germline, CDR1 SGHRS and CDR2 YFSETQ. The CDR3 contains 15 residues. The DNA for the CDR3 is TGCGCCAGCAGGCCTGACCCGGGGGGTGGAAATGAGCAGTTCTTC. Translation: CASRPDPGGGNEQFF.

The V and J genes are TRBV6-6 and TRBJ2-2, with TRBD1 matching over 8 bases. In germline, CDR1 is MNHNY, CDR2 SVGAGI (reference sequence). The CDR3 consists of 15 residues. The trim removed 2 bases at V and 6 bases at J, leaving 5 bases unmatched. CDR3 sequence: CASSYPRGRSGELFF. CDR3 coding DNA: TGTGCCAGCAGTTACCCCAGGGGGCGATCCGGGGAGCTGTTTTTT.

The chain has TRBV27 and TRBJ2-1, with D possibly being TRBD2 (6 bases). Germline V gene lookup returns CDR1 MNHEY and CDR2 SMNVEV (reference sequence). V lost 7 bases to trimming and J lost 4 bases, with 14 bases between them. This CDR3 has 14 residues. CDR3 nucleotides: TGTGCCAGCATCGGAGGGATTGTTTACAATGAGCAGTTCTTC. Its protein is CASIGGIVYNEQFF.

The chain joins TRBV7-2 to TRBJ1-5; TRBD1 is a possible D gene (6 bases). Germline values: CDR1 SGHTA, CDR2 FQGNSA. V lost 4 bases and J lost 7, with 14 bases in between. The CDR3 runs 14 residues. The CDR3 spells CASSSQTGLQPQHF. The DNA for the CDR3 is TGTGCCAGCAGCTCACAGACAGGACTCCAGCCCCAGCATTTT.

The chain uses TRBV30 and TRBJ1-1; TRBD1 matches 7 bases. The V gene end was trimmed by 5 bases and the J gene end by 7 bases; junction bases not matched to a gene: 4. This CDR3 is built from 11 residues. Germline values: CDR1 GTSNPN, CDR2 SVGIG (reference sequence). DNA for the CDR3: TGTGCCTGGGGCCGGGACAGTGAAGCTTTCTTT. Its translation: CAWGRDSEAFF.

This chain connects TRBV7-9 to TRBJ1-6; the match to TRBD1 covers 8 bases. The J segment lost 5 bases and the V segment lost 1 base, leaving 4 bases of the junction unmatched. The germline CDR1 and CDR2 sequences are SEHNR and FQNEAQ (reference sequence). The CDR3 sequence is 16 residues long. The chain's CDR3 is CASSLGWGQDNSPLHF. CDR3 sequence (DNA): TGTGCCAGCAGCTTAGGATGGGGACAGGATAATTCACCCCTCCACTTT. The full variable domain, completed using reference TRBV7-9 and TRBJ1-6, is DTGVSQNPRHKITKRGQNVTFRCDPISEHNRLYWYRQTLGQGPEFLTYFQNEAQLEKSRLLSDRFSAERPKGSFSTLEIQRTEQGDSAMYLCASSLGWGQDNSPLHFGNGTRLTVT.

This clone was detected once. The rearrangement joins TRBV7-3 to TRBJ2-3; maybe TRBD1 (5 bases). The ends were cut back, 3 bases at V and 5 bases at J, with 12 bases in the middle. Germline V gene data show CDR1 as SGHTA and CDR2 as FQGTGA. The CDR3 is 14 residues long. CDR3 sequence reads: CASSFAGIGDTQYF. The CDR3 coding sequence is TGTGCCAGCAGCTTTGCAGGGATCGGAGATACGCAGTATTTT.

The rearrangement joins TRBV9 to TRBJ2-7; no clear D gene. The CDR3 is 14 residues long. The germline gives CDR1 SGDLS, CDR2 YYNGEE. V was clipped by 4 bases and J by 1 base, with 12 bases between them. The chain's CDR3 is CASSSKSVSYEQYF. The CDR3 nucleotides are TGTGCCAGCAGCTCGAAGAGTGTTTCCTACGAGCAGTACTTC.

This chain uses TRBV25-1 with TRBJ2-7; the match to TRBD1 covers 7 bases. The CDR3 loop spans 12 amino acids. Germline-derived CDR1 and CDR2 are MGHDK and SYGVNS. The trim removed 4 bases at V and 4 bases at J, leaving 1 base unmatched. CDR3 sequence: CASSVQGYEQYF. DNA of the CDR3: TGTGCCAGCAGTGTACAGGGGTACGAGCAGTACTTC.

The V call is TRBV14, the J call TRBJ1-2; 7 bases agree with TRBD1. Germline trimming cut 4 bases from V and 8 bases from J; bases unmatched to any gene: 10. The CDR3 is 14 amino acids. Germline V lookup: CDR1 SGHDN, CDR2 FVKESK. CDR3 coding DNA: TGTGCCAGCAGCCGTACGACAGGGCCGTTGGGCTACACCTTC. Residues: CASSRTTGPLGYTF.

This clone showed up just a few times. The V call is TRBV6-1, the J call TRBJ1-5; D ambiguous. The germline gives CDR1 MNHNS, CDR2 SASEGT. The ends were cut back, 3 bases at V and 1 base at J, with 7 bases in the middle. The CDR3 consists of 14 residues. The CDR3 is CASSESGSNQPQHF. For the CDR3, the DNA is TGTGCCAGCAGTGAGTCCGGGAGCAATCAGCCCCAGCATTTT.

This clone appeared once. This chain joins TRBV28 and TRBJ2-7, with 12 bases lining up with TRBD2. The CDR3 has 16 amino acids. V lost 5 bases, J lost 4 bases, and 9 bases stayed unmatched. Germline CDR1 and CDR2: MDHEN and SYDVKM. In DNA form, the CDR3 reads TGTGCCAGCAGTCCGACTAGCGGGAGTGGGTTTTACGAGCAGTACTTC. Translating gives CASSPTSGSGFYEQYF. Drawing the rest from reference TRBV28 and TRBJ2-7, the complete variable domain is DVKVTQSSRYLVKRTGEKVFLECVQDMDHENMFWYRQDPGLGLRLIYFSYDVKMKEKGDIPEGYSVSREKKERFSLILESASTNQTSMYLCASSPTSGSGFYEQYFGPGTRLTVT.

The chain is built from TRBV7-2 and TRBJ2-7; 8 bases match TRBD2. The CDR3 covers 16 residues. Germline CDR1 and CDR2: SGHTA and FQGNSA. Trimming removed 4 bases from V and 0 bases from J; junction bases left unmatched: 8. The CDR3 region has the DNA TGTGCCAGCAGCTCCCCTGGACTAGCCCGCTCCTACGAGCAGTACTTC. It is translated as CASSSPGLARSYEQYF.

V and J are TRBV4-3 and TRBJ2-6; D is ambiguous. The germline V gene has CDR1 LGHNA and CDR2 YSLEER. Trimming removed 5 bases from V and 1 base from J, with 12 bases in between. This CDR3 spans 16 amino acids. CDR3 amino acids: CASSIGDTSGANVLTF. The CDR3 bases are TGCGCCAGCAGCATCGGTGACACTTCTGGGGCCAACGTCCTGACTTTC.

This rearrangement joins TRBV7-3 to TRBJ2-5, with 8 bases that match TRBD1. Germline V CDR1 and CDR2: SGHTA, FQGTGA. CDR3 length: 15 residues. After removal of 2 bases from V and 0 bases from J, the junction contained 2 bases not matched to a gene. CDR3 protein: CASSLSGQDQETQYF. As DNA, the CDR3 is TGTGCCAGCAGCTTATCGGGACAGGACCAAGAGACCCAGTACTTC.